The source of this T cell receptor (beta chain) is a study of Tregs in tolerant kidney transplant recipients. Study-level findings and limits: For some patients, primers changed over time, blocking nucleotide-level comparison.

The method was immunoSEQ multiplex PCR; TCRdb's version includes in-frame clones alone and lacks a portion of them. The sample has around 74,000 clones, roughly 98% seen once. With regard to this clone: As yet, its antigen is unknown.

The source was CD4+ T cells from blood, collected before the transplant. This receptor was identified in a human donor who received a combined kidney and bone marrow transplant.

The CDR3 coding sequence is TGTGCCAGCACCTCCGACAGTTTCTATAATTCACCCCTCCACTTT. Protein product: CASTSDSFYNSPLHF. The chain recombines TRBV11-1 with TRBJ1-6, with TRBD1 as a possible D gene (5 bases). The CDR3 has 15 amino acids. Per germline, CDR1 SGHAT and CDR2 FQDESV (reference sequence). Trimming left V 7 bases short and J 3 bases short, with 13 bases between.